What follows are 26 T cell receptor beta chains derived from one specimen sequenced in a study of blood T cell repertoires in COVID-19. TCRdb's copy holds only in-frame clones and misses some; the assay was immunoSEQ multiplex PCR. The sample yields 400,000 to 450,000 clones, roughly 88% seen once. Sequencing was carried out using peripheral blood. The receptor set was obtained from a woman aged 30 to 39 with active or convalescent COVID-19.

The chain uses TRBV10-3 and TRBJ2-7; D is perhaps TRBD2 (5 bases). Per germline, CDR1 ENHRY and CDR2 SYGVKD. CDR3 size: 11 residues. In DNA, the CDR3 is TGTGCTTCAGATGAGGGCTACGAGCAGTACTTC. Protein sequence: CASDEGYEQYF.

The chain carries TRBV9 and TRBJ2-7, with 12 bases lining up with TRBD2. The CDR3 totals 14 residues. Trimming at V came to 4 bases and at J to 3 bases, leaving 2 bases not matched to a gene. The germline V gene has CDR1 SGDLS and CDR2 YYNGEE. The CDR3 region is CASSPGLAGYEQYF. The CDR3 DNA sequence: TGTGCCAGCAGCCCGGGACTAGCGGGCTACGAGCAGTACTTC.

This clone was found once. The chain couples TRBV3-1 (or the pseudogene TRBV3-2) to TRBJ2-6, with 8 positions matching TRBD2. V was pared by 4 bases and J by 2 bases, with 4 bases of the junction left unmatched. Germline V gene lookup returns CDR1 LGHDT and CDR2 YNNKEL (reference sequence). The CDR3 extends over 16 amino acids. CDR3 sequence: CASSPPGGAGANVLTF. DNA for the CDR3: TGTGCCAGCAGCCCACCGGGGGGGGCTGGGGCCAACGTCCTGACTTTC.

The genes are TRBV6-4 and TRBJ2-3; tentatively, D is TRBD1 (5 bases). Per germline, CDR1 MRHNA and CDR2 SNTAGT. The V end was cut by 2 bases, the J end by 7 bases, with 13 bases between. This CDR3 spans 14 amino acids. The CDR3 spells CASSDGGRENTQYF. CDR3 DNA: TGTGCCAGCAGTGACGGTGGCAGGGAAAATACGCAGTATTTT.

The chain joins TRBV4-1 to TRBJ1-3; possible D gene TRBD1, 5 bases. The CDR3 length is 17 residues. V gave up 1 base and J gave up 2 bases, with 15 bases separating them. CDR1 MGHRA and CDR2 YSYEKL come from the germline V gene. In DNA form, the CDR3 reads TGCGCCAGCAGCCAAGTCGTCCGGGACTTAACTGGAAACACCATATATTTT. This gives the protein CASSQVVRDLTGNTIYF.

The chain combines TRBV7-6 with TRBJ2-1, with 7 nucleotides matching TRBD2. Per germline, CDR1 SGHVS and CDR2 FNYEAQ. The CDR3 contains 16 residues. Unmatched junction bases numbered 11, after V lost 5 bases and J lost 4 bases. The CDR3 region has the DNA TGTGCCAGCAGCCCGACTAGCCCCGGTGGGTACAATGAGCAGTTCTTC. Amino acid sequence: CASSPTSPGGYNEQFF.

The V and J genes are TRBV5-1 and TRBJ2-7, with TRBD1 as a possible D gene (6 bases). Germline V gene sequence: CDR1 SGHRS, CDR2 YFSETQ. Trimming removed 0 bases at V and 0 bases at J, with 13 bases between. This CDR3 contains 16 residues. CDR3 coding DNA: TGCGCCAGCAGCTTGGCCAGGACAGCAAACTCCTACGAGCAGTACTTC. Its translation: CASSLARTANSYEQYF.

This chain joins TRBV9 and TRBJ2-5, with D uncertain. The CDR3 totals 13 residues. The germline CDR1 and CDR2 sequences are SGDLS and YYNGEE. Trimming removed 1 base at V and 5 bases at J, with 9 bases between. The CDR3 is CASSVSRMETQYF. The CDR3 region has the DNA TGTGCCAGCAGCGTATCGAGGATGGAGACCCAGTACTTC.

This sequence joins TRBV6-6 and TRBJ2-1, with 11 bases lining up with TRBD2. Losses at the gene ends were 5 bases for V and 7 bases for J; bases not matched to a gene: 16. Looked up from germline, CDR1 is MNHNY and CDR2 is SVGAGI (reference sequence). This CDR3 is 18 amino acids long. The CDR3 protein is CASSRRFPGLAVGNEQFF. The CDR3 DNA reads as TGTGCCAGCAGTCGACGTTTCCCGGGACTAGCGGTGGGGAATGAGCAGTTCTTC.

The chain links TRBV19 to TRBJ2-2; D is unresolved. Germline CDR1 reads LNHDA; CDR2 reads SQIVND (reference sequence). V lost 5 bases and J 4 bases, leaving 8 bases between the germline ends. The CDR3 is made up of 13 amino acids. CDR3 region: CASSPHSTGELFF. In nucleotides, the CDR3 is TGTGCCAGTAGTCCCCACAGCACCGGGGAGCTGTTTTTT.

The chain joins TRBV12-3 or TRBV12-4 to TRBJ1-3; tentative D call: TRBD1 (6 bases). The CDR3 is 13 residues long. V lost 10 bases and J lost 7, with 17 bases in between. The CDR3 DNA reads as TGTGCCATCAACAGGGATTTTGGTAACACCATATATTTT. This translates into CAINRDFGNTIYF.

V gene TRBV2 combines with J gene TRBJ1-6; no firm D call. The ends were cut back, 2 bases at V and 10 bases at J, with 9 bases in the middle. CDR1 is SNHLY and CDR2 is FYNNEI in the germline V gene. The CDR3 spans 13 residues. The DNA of the CDR3 is TGTGCCAGCAGTGAATCGGTCCGCTCACCCCTCCACTTT. Amino acids: CASSESVRSPLHF. Looking up the rest from reference TRBV2 and TRBJ1-6 gives the full variable domain: EPEVTQTPSHQVTQMGQEVILRCVPISNHLYFYWYRQILGQKVEFLVSFYNNEISEKSEIFDDQFSVERPDGSNFTLKIRSTKLEDSAMYFCASSESVRSPLHFGNGTRLTVT.

This clone occurred a few times. The V gene is TRBV19, the J gene TRBJ2-7; tentative D call: TRBD1 (6 bases). Trimming took off 3 bases at V and 3 bases at J, with 15 bases between the two ends. This CDR3 has 15 residues. In germline, CDR1 is LNHDA, CDR2 SQIVND (reference sequence). CDR3 DNA: TGTGCCAGTAGTATGGGTCAGGGGACCATCTACGAGCAGTACTTC. Translated, it gives CASSMGQGTIYEQYF.

The chain is built from TRBV10-3 and TRBJ1-4; D uncertain. Per the germline V gene, CDR1 is ENHRY and CDR2 is SYGVKD. CDR3 length: 15 residues. Trimming cost V 0 bases and J 8 bases, with 13 bases left between them. CDR3: CAISESRAGLEKLFF. DNA for the CDR3: TGTGCCATCAGTGAGTCGAGGGCGGGCTTAGAAAAACTGTTTTTT.

The chain uses TRBV11-2 and TRBJ2-7; 16 nucleotides align to TRBD2. The trim removed 4 bases at V and 2 bases at J, leaving 11 bases unmatched. The CDR3 covers 19 residues. CDR1 is SGHAT, CDR2 FQNNGV, per germline. CDR3: CASSSRPGLAGGPPYEQYF. The CDR3 DNA follows: TGTGCCAGCAGCTCCCGACCGGGACTAGCGGGGGGGCCTCCCTACGAGCAGTACTTC.

The chain uses TRBV2 and TRBJ2-3; D possibly corresponds to TRBD2 (5 bases). Germline V gives CDR1 SNHLY, CDR2 FYNNEI. The V end lost 8 bases, the J end lost 2 bases, and 20 bases lay between the germline ends. This CDR3 is 16 amino acids long. CDR3 residues: CASGQQPGSTTDTQYF. In DNA form, the CDR3 reads TGTGCCAGCGGGCAACAACCGGGGAGTACCACAGATACGCAGTATTTT.

This chain connects TRBV9 to TRBJ1-2; a possible D gene is TRBD1 (6 bases). Trimming removed 4 bases at V and 11 bases at J, with 24 bases between. From germline, CDR1 is SGDLS and CDR2 YYNGEE. The CDR3 length is 15 residues. The CDR3 sequence is CASSTTTGPFSSYTF. The CDR3 nucleotides read TGTGCCAGCAGCACGACGACAGGACCCTTTTCCTCTTACACCTTC.

The V call is TRBV18, the J call TRBJ2-1; the match to TRBD2 covers 10 bases. The junction had 6 bases not matched to a gene; V was cut back by 2 bases and J by 5 bases. CDR1 is KGHSH and CDR2 is LQKENI in the germline V gene. The CDR3 is 16 residues long. CDR3 residues: CASSPLGLAGDNEQFF. CDR3 nucleotide sequence: TGTGCCAGCTCACCATTGGGGCTAGCGGGGGACAATGAGCAGTTCTTC.

The rearrangement links TRBV7-2 to TRBJ2-3; TRBD2 matches at 12 bases. The CDR3 is 16 residues long. Per the germline V gene, CDR1 is SGHTA and CDR2 is FQGNSA. With V trimmed by 5 bases and J by 3 bases, 6 bases remained unmatched. The CDR3 spells CASSHGLAGITDTQYF. CDR3 DNA: TGTGCCAGCAGCCACGGACTAGCGGGAATAACAGATACGCAGTATTTT.

This clone was detected once. The chain has TRBV6-5 and TRBJ1-5; D possibly corresponds to TRBD1 (6 bases). The CDR3 totals 14 residues. The germline V gene has CDR1 MNHEY and CDR2 SVGAGI. Trimming left V 6 bases short and J 0 bases short, with 9 bases between. CDR3 amino acids: CASRTGYSNQPQHF. As DNA, the CDR3 is TGTGCCAGCAGGACAGGCTATAGCAATCAGCCCCAGCATTTT.

This chain joins TRBV5-6 and TRBJ1-1, with D possibly TRBD1 on 6 matching bases. The CDR3 spans 15 residues. V was cut by 0 bases and J by 0 bases, with 9 bases left in between. CDR1 and CDR2 from the germline V gene are SGHDT and YYEEEE. The DNA for the CDR3 is TGTGCCAGCAGCTTGGGGTACAGGGTGAACACTGAAGCTTTCTTT. Translation gives CASSLGYRVNTEAFF.

The chain has TRBV15 and TRBJ2-3; TRBD1 matches 9 bases. V lost 2 bases, J lost 1 base, and 13 bases stayed unmatched. The V gene's germline CDR1 is LNHNV and CDR2 YYDKDF (reference sequence). This CDR3 spans 19 amino acids. The chain's CDR3 is CATSRLGTGWPFGTDTQYF. In DNA form, the CDR3 reads TGTGCCACCAGCAGACTTGGGACAGGGTGGCCCTTCGGCACAGATACGCAGTATTTT.

This sequence joins TRBV6-5 and TRBJ2-7; D might be TRBD1 (6 bases). The germline V and J ends were trimmed by 0 bases and 2 bases, with 11 bases remaining between them. Germline values: CDR1 MNHEY, CDR2 SVGAGI. The CDR3 contains 15 residues. CDR3 in DNA: TGTGCCAGCAGTTACTCGGGGACACCCACCTACGAGCAGTACTTC. This sequence encodes CASSYSGTPTYEQYF.

This rearrangement joins TRBV2 to TRBJ2-7; the match to TRBD2 covers 7 bases. The CDR3 runs to 13 residues. J was trimmed by 4 bases and V by 4 bases; bases with no gene match: 4. CDR1 SNHLY and CDR2 FYNNEI come from the germline V gene. The CDR3 loop is CASSGGTIYEQYF. The CDR3 DNA reads TGTGCCAGCAGTGGGGGGACTATATACGAGCAGTACTTC. The complete variable domain, with remaining parts taken from reference TRBV2 and TRBJ2-7, reads EPEVTQTPSHQVTQMGQEVILRCVPISNHLYFYWYRQILGQKVEFLVSFYNNEISEKSEIFDDQFSVERPDGSNFTLKIRSTKLEDSAMYFCASSGGTIYEQYFGPGTRLTVT.

The rearrangement links TRBV18 to TRBJ1-2, with 8 bases identical to TRBD1. This CDR3 is 14 amino acids long. Germline assignment: CDR1 KGHSH and CDR2 LQKENI. Trimming at V came to 8 bases and at J to 4 bases, leaving 9 bases not matched to a gene. The CDR3 sequence: CASATQGAGYGYTF. CDR3 in DNA: TGTGCCAGCGCAACTCAGGGGGCAGGCTATGGCTACACCTTC.

This clone was seen only a few times. This rearrangement joins TRBV6-5 to TRBJ2-1; D gene uncertain. The CDR3 consists of 15 residues. V shed 2 bases and J shed 1 base, with 9 bases lying between them. CDR1 is MNHEY, CDR2 SVGAGI, per germline. The CDR3 bases are TGTGCCAGCAGTTACGAGACCGGGTCCTACAATGAGCAGTTCTTC. Protein sequence: CASSYETGSYNEQFF.